This passage covers 30 T cell receptor beta chains from one sample sequenced in a study of CD8 T cells in Susac syndrome. An input of about 0.45 to 1 ug of RNA was subjected to reverse transcription using random hexamers. TCRdb re-derived calls from the immunoSEQ multiplex PCR reads in MiXCR, one entry per CDR3 protein. The top ten clones hold 0.3% of a sample with roughly 100,000 distinct CDR3 sequences, about 93% of them seen once. Sequences were obtained from CD4+ T cells from PBMCs. These receptors originate from a human donor with Susac syndrome.

DNA of the CDR3: TGTGCCAGCAGTTTATTGTGGGGAAACACCATATATTTT. Translated: CASSLLWGNTIYF. The gene calls are TRBV12-3 or TRBV12-4 and TRBJ1-3; D gene ambiguous. The CDR3 sequence is 13 residues long. V was clipped by 2 bases and J by 4 bases, with 6 bases between them.

J is TRBJ2-2 and V is TRBV11-2; D may correspond to TRBD1 or TRBD2 (5 bases each). Trimming stripped 5 bases from V and 8 bases from J, with 12 bases between. The length of the CDR3 is 13 residues. CDR1 and CDR2 from the germline V gene are SGHAT and FQNNGV. CDR3 coding DNA: TGTGCCAGCAGCCCCGGGGCCCGAGGGGAGCTGTTTTTT. This sequence encodes CASSPGARGELFF.

This chain links TRBV7-9 with TRBJ1-4, with 7 bases aligning to TRBD1. J gave up 3 bases and V 5 bases, and 9 bases lay outside the gene matches. There are 16 residues in the CDR3. CDR1 is SEHNR and CDR2 is FQNEAQ in the germline V gene (reference sequence). For the CDR3, the DNA is TGTGCCAGCAGCGTCATCTCCGGGACAGCTAATGAAAAACTGTTTTTT. As protein: CASSVISGTANEKLFF.

The chain combines TRBV20-1 with TRBJ2-6; D is ambiguous. Trimming removed 2 bases at V and 0 bases at J, with 8 bases between. CDR3 length: 15 amino acids. In germline, CDR1 is DFQATT, CDR2 SNEGSKA (reference sequence). The CDR3 bases are TGCAGTGCTAGACCGCCGATCTCTGGGGCCAACGTCCTGACTTTC. Amino acid sequence: CSARPPISGANVLTF.

With regard to this clonotype: At one end, the junction sequence differs from germline, possibly due to a read error. The chain joins TRBV12-3 or TRBV12-4 to TRBJ1-3; D gene unclear. CDR3 length equals 14 residues. The CDR3 DNA sequence: TGTGCCAGCAGTCGAGGGTCCGGTGGAAACACCACATATTTT. Its translation: CASSRGSGGNTTYF.

The chain links TRBV19 to TRBJ1-1; 7 bases agree with TRBD1. The CDR3 is 16 amino acids. Losses at the gene ends were 2 bases for V and 0 bases for J; bases not matched to a gene: 6. Germline V gene lookup returns CDR1 LNHDA and CDR2 SQIVND (reference sequence). The CDR3 DNA sequence: TGTGCCAGTAGTATAAGAGGGGACAGCGTGAACACTGAAGCTTTCTTT. As protein: CASSIRGDSVNTEAFF.

V is TRBV12-3 or TRBV12-4 and J is TRBJ2-3, with D possibly matching TRBD1 (6 bases). This CDR3 spans 14 amino acids. V was shortened by 3 bases and J by 5 bases, with 12 bases between the two germline ends. CDR3 bases: TGTGCCAGCAGTTTGGCATCCAGGGGAGATACGCAGTATTTT. Its translation: CASSLASRGDTQYF.

This clonotype was seen just once. The V and J genes are TRBV4-2 and TRBJ2-5, with 8 bases that match TRBD2. CDR3 length: 15 amino acids. V was pared by 0 bases and J by 3 bases, with 3 bases of the junction left unmatched. Germline lookup yields CDR1 LGHNA and CDR2 YNFKEQ. The CDR3 bases are TGTGCCAGCAGCCAAGAGCGGGGGGCAAAAGAGACCCAGTACTTC. Residues: CASSQERGAKETQYF.

The chain recombines TRBV5-1 with TRBJ2-5; D unresolved. There are 14 residues in the CDR3. Germline CDR1 reads SGHRS; CDR2 reads YFSETQ. The V and J ends lost 0 bases and 5 bases respectively, with 11 bases between them. The CDR3 loop is CASSLGAIRETQYF. As DNA, the CDR3 is TGCGCCAGCAGCTTGGGGGCCATCCGGGAGACCCAGTACTTC. The full variable domain, completed using reference TRBV5-1 and TRBJ2-5, is KAGVTQTPRYLIKTRGQQVTLSCSPISGHRSVSWYQQTPGQGLQFLFEYFSETQRNKGNFPGRFSGRQFSNSRSEMNVSTLELGDSALYLCASSLGAIRETQYFGPGTRLLVL.

The rearrangement links TRBV2 to TRBJ1-5; TRBD1 matches 7 bases. CDR3 size: 15 residues. Germline V gene lookup returns CDR1 SNHLY and CDR2 FYNNEI. Trimming took 7 bases from V and 1 from J; bases not matched to a gene: 7. The CDR3 DNA reads TGTGCCAGCACTGAGACAGGGTCCAGCAATCAGCCCCAGCATTTT. Its translation is CASTETGSSNQPQHF.

The genes are TRBV9 and TRBJ2-7; D ambiguous. V shed 5 bases and J shed 3 bases, with 12 bases lying between them. The CDR3 is 13 residues long. CDR1 and CDR2 from the germline V gene are SGDLS and YYNGEE. The CDR3 is CASSPTTGYEQYF. The CDR3 region has the DNA TGTGCCAGCAGTCCCACCACCGGCTACGAGCAGTACTTC.

This chain uses TRBV7-9 with TRBJ2-5; D might be TRBD2 (6 bases). The CDR3 spans 14 residues. V shed 3 bases and J shed 5 bases, with 13 bases lying between them. CDR1 is SEHNR and CDR2 is FQNEAQ in the germline V gene (reference sequence). CDR3 amino acids: CASSFTSSPETQYF. The CDR3 region has the DNA TGTGCCAGCAGCTTTACTAGCTCCCCGGAGACCCAGTACTTC.

The chain joins TRBV19 to TRBJ2-1; TRBD2 matches 11 bases. This CDR3 region has 13 residues. With 9 bases clipped from V and 5 bases from J, the junction kept 3 bases outside the gene matches. Germline assignment: CDR1 LNHDA and CDR2 SQIVND (reference sequence). DNA for the CDR3: TGTGCCAGCGGGACTAGCGGTGACAATGAGCAGTTCTTC. It encodes CASGTSGDNEQFF.

This rearrangement joins TRBV3-1 to TRBJ1-6, with D perhaps matching TRBD1 (5 bases). Germline-derived CDR1 and CDR2 are LGHDT and YNNKEL (reference sequence). The CDR3 extends over 14 amino acids. V was clipped by 6 bases and J by 8 bases, with 14 bases between them. CDR3 nucleotides: TGTGCCAGCAGTCCCGCGACAGCGGATTCACCCCTCCACTTT. As protein: CASSPATADSPLHF.

The chain joins TRBV9 to TRBJ2-4, with D unresolved. This CDR3 is built from 13 residues. In germline, CDR1 is SGDLS, CDR2 YYNGEE. Trimming removed 3 bases at V and 6 bases at J, with 10 bases between. The CDR3 DNA reads TGTGCCAGCAGCGCTGTGACTGGAAACATTCAGTACTTC. As protein: CASSAVTGNIQYF.

This clonotype was counted once. The chain joins TRBV18 to TRBJ2-3, with 9 positions matching TRBD2. The length of the CDR3 is 16 residues. V trimming: 3 bases; J trimming: 4 bases; junction bases outside the gene matches: 8. Germline CDR1 is KGHSH and CDR2 is LQKENI. In DNA, the CDR3 is TGTGCCAGCTCACCTCGAAGGACTAGCGCCGCAGATACGCAGTATTTT. Residues: CASSPRRTSAADTQYF.

The CDR3 loop is CASSQVAGRTEAFF. The CDR3 bases are TGTGCCAGCAGCCAAGTTGCAGGGCGGACTGAAGCTTTCTTT. The rearrangement links TRBV14 to TRBJ1-1; D possibly corresponds to TRBD1 (5 bases). V dropped 1 base and J dropped 5 bases, with 11 bases sitting between them. The CDR3 covers 14 residues. CDR1 is SGHDN and CDR2 is FVKESK in the germline V gene.

The rearrangement links TRBV1 to TRBJ1-2; the table's D call, TRBD1, was not checked against the DNA. TRBV1 is a recognized pseudogene. The CDR3 is made up of 12 amino acids. CDR3 region: CTSSQRGYGYTF. The CDR3 nucleotides read TGCACCAGCAGCCAAAGGGGCTATGGCTACACCTTC.

This sequence joins TRBV29-1 and TRBJ2-1, with 11 bases aligning to TRBD2. CDR1 and CDR2 from the germline V gene are SQVTM and ANQGSEA. The length of the CDR3 is 17 residues. V dropped 2 bases and J dropped 0; count of bases not matched to a gene: 6. CDR3 loop: CSVEWASGGISYNEQFF. The CDR3 nucleotides read TGCAGCGTTGAATGGGCTAGCGGGGGGATCTCCTACAATGAGCAGTTCTTC.

The chain joins TRBV20-1 to TRBJ1-3; the match to TRBD1 covers 7 bases. CDR1 is DFQATT, CDR2 SNEGSKA, per germline (reference sequence). The CDR3 is 15 residues long. J was trimmed by 2 bases and V by 4 bases; bases with no gene match: 8. The CDR3 here is CSATKTGTAGNTIYF. The DNA of the CDR3 is TGCAGTGCTACCAAGACCGGGACAGCTGGAAACACCATATATTTT.

This clonotype was found once. The chain couples TRBV19 to TRBJ1-6; D uncertain. The germline V gene has CDR1 LNHDA and CDR2 SQIVND (reference sequence). The CDR3 sequence is 15 residues long. Trimming removed 9 bases at V and 6 bases at J, with 18 bases between. For the CDR3, the DNA is TGTGCCAGCCCCCCAGGCGGAGTCGGTAATTCACCCCTCCACTTT. It specifies CASPPGGVGNSPLHF. Using reference TRBV19 and TRBJ1-6 for the parts outside the CDR3, the full variable domain is DGGITQSPKYLFRKEGQNVTLSCEQNLNHDAMYWYRQDPGQGLRLIYYSQIVNDFQKGDIAEGYSVSREKKESFPLTVTSAQKNPTAFYLCASPPGGVGNSPLHFGNGTRLTVT.

The rearrangement joins TRBV20-1 to TRBJ2-7, with D uncertain. Deletions cut 4 bases from V and 7 bases from J, with 23 bases between. Germline loops: CDR1 DFQATT, CDR2 SNEGSKA (reference sequence). The CDR3 has 15 residues. The CDR3 bases are TGCAGTGCTATCGCCAGCCCCAAGGCCAGTGGGGAGCAGTACTTC. Translated, it gives CSAIASPKASGEQYF.

The chain couples TRBV11-2 to TRBJ2-2; TRBD2 might be the D (5 bases). V lost 1 base to trimming and J lost 4 bases, with 7 bases between them. This CDR3 is built from 14 residues. CDR1 and CDR2 (germline): SGHAT, FQNNGV. In DNA, the CDR3 is TGTGCCAGCAGCTTAGCTGGAGGCACCGGGGAGCTGTTTTTT. It translates to CASSLAGGTGELFF.

The chain joins TRBV20-1 to TRBJ1-1; a weak D match, TRBD1 (6 bases). V lost 5 bases to trimming and J lost 4 bases, with 17 bases between them. The CDR3 has 14 amino acids. Germline lookup yields CDR1 DFQATT and CDR2 SNEGSKA (reference sequence). The CDR3 bases are TGCAGTGCTGGGAATTCAGGGGCGCCCACTGAAGCTTTCTTT. Amino acid sequence: CSAGNSGAPTEAFF.

This clonotype appeared once. The gene calls are TRBV20-1 and TRBJ2-5; D gene ambiguous. Per the germline V gene, CDR1 is DFQATT and CDR2 is SNEGSKA (reference sequence). The CDR3 covers 12 residues. V lost 3 bases and J lost 4, with 9 bases in between. As DNA, the CDR3 is TGCAGTGCTAGTGGGATGGGAGAGACCCAGTACTTC. Its translation is CSASGMGETQYF.

V is TRBV11-3 and J is TRBJ2-7; D possibly matches TRBD1 or TRBD2 (5 bases each). This CDR3 is built from 14 residues. Trimming stripped 6 bases from V and 1 base from J, with 13 bases between. Looked up from germline, CDR1 is SGHNT and CDR2 is YENEEA. The CDR3 bases are TGTGCCAGCAGTGTACGGGGACGGTCCTACGAGCAGTACTTC. It codes for CASSVRGRSYEQYF.

The rearrangement links TRBV7-9 to TRBJ2-1, with 8 bases identical to TRBD1. Germline values: CDR1 SEHNR, CDR2 FQNEAQ (reference sequence). The CDR3 covers 15 residues. After removal of 5 bases from V and 7 bases from J, the junction contained 10 bases not matched to a gene. This chain's CDR3 is CASSPRAGGNNEQFF. The CDR3 DNA is TGTGCCAGCAGCCCGCGGGCAGGGGGCAATAATGAGCAGTTCTTC.

V is TRBV7-9 and J is TRBJ2-3, with 8 bases fitting TRBD2. With 1 base clipped from V and 2 bases from J, the junction kept 5 bases outside the gene matches. CDR3 length: 16 residues. Germline V lookup: CDR1 SEHNR, CDR2 FQNEAQ (reference sequence). CDR3 nucleotides: TGTGCCAGCAGCTTAGGAGCGGGGGCCCTCACAGATACGCAGTATTTT. It yields the protein CASSLGAGALTDTQYF. Full variable domain (remainder filled in from reference TRBV7-9 and TRBJ2-3): DTGVSQNPRHKITKRGQNVTFRCDPISEHNRLYWYRQTLGQGPEFLTYFQNEAQLEKSRLLSDRFSAERPKGSFSTLEIQRTEQGDSAMYLCASSLGAGALTDTQYFGPGTRLTVL.

The chain employs TRBV5-1 and TRBJ2-3; D possibly matches TRBD1 or TRBD2 (5 bases each). From germline, CDR1 is SGHRS and CDR2 YFSETQ. CDR3 size: 16 residues. The V and J ends lost 3 bases and 6 bases respectively, with 20 bases between them. The CDR3, as DNA: TGCGCCAGCAGCTATACTCCTTGGGGGACGGGGGATACGCAGTATTTT. Translated: CASSYTPWGTGDTQYF. Supplemented by reference TRBV5-1 and TRBJ2-3, the full variable domain reads KAGVTQTPRYLIKTRGQQVTLSCSPISGHRSVSWYQQTPGQGLQFLFEYFSETQRNKGNFPGRFSGRQFSNSRSEMNVSTLELGDSALYLCASSYTPWGTGDTQYFGPGTRLTVL.

The V gene is TRBV3-1, the J gene TRBJ2-1; D is undetermined. Trimming pared 0 bases from V and 11 bases from J, leaving 14 bases between. The germline CDR1 and CDR2 sequences are LGHDT and YNNKEL (reference sequence). The CDR3 totals 14 residues. This CDR3 reads CASSQDRGLTKQFF. CDR3 DNA: TGTGCCAGCAGCCAAGATAGAGGCCTTACCAAGCAGTTCTTC.